A single TCR beta chain is shown here with its context. These data belong to a study of blood T cell repertoires in COVID-19. Study-level information: Sources were T cells, B-cell-depleted T cells, or PBMCs; the material itself was cDNA or gDNA.

Germline V gene lookup returns CDR1 LNHDA and CDR2 SQIVND (reference sequence). J gave up 9 bases and V 9 bases, and 18 bases lay outside the gene matches. The CDR3 consists of 15 residues. Under the authors' procedure: Amplifying reference gene primers gave estimates of nucleated cell counts. Profiled with immunoSEQ multiplex PCR; TCRdb holds only in-frame clones, not every one. D and trimming come from the DNA, and the V and J calls and clone size come from that table. Here the sample spans under 450,000 clones, more than 70% being singletons. The sequencing sample was made of peripheral blood. The V and J genes are TRBV19 and TRBJ1-1; 8 bases align to TRBD1. The sequence was obtained from a woman aged 45-60 years with COVID-19, enrolled during active disease. CDR3 loop: CASKNYDRGPNQAFF. CDR3 DNA: TGTGCCAGCAAAAATTACGACAGGGGCCCAAATCAAGCTTTCTTT.